The 12 T cell receptor beta chains given below trace back to one sample, sequenced in a study of early T cells in non-severe SARS-CoV-2 infection. Each CDR3 protein is one row after TCRdb ran MiXCR on the 5' RACE reads. The sample has some 51,000 distinct CDR3 sequences; 15% are singletons. The sample in question was whole blood, obtained at baseline. These TCRs come from an adult who was a healthcare worker with PCR-confirmed SARS-CoV-2 infection or an uninfected control (not recorded which).

This clonotype turned up a few times. This chain uses TRBV7-3 with TRBJ2-1, with TRBD2 identical over 8 bases. The germline CDR1 and CDR2 sequences are SGHTA and FQGTGA. The V and J ends lost 5 bases and 10 bases, in that order; junction bases with no gene match: 13. The CDR3 runs 15 residues. CDR3 in DNA: TGTGCCAGCAGCGTCAGCGGGGGTCACAATCAGGAGCAGTTCTTC. This encodes CASSVSGGHNQEQFF.

This clonotype was detected many times. The chain uses TRBV15 and TRBJ2-7; possible D gene TRBD1, 6 bases. V lost 4 bases, J lost 4 bases, and 11 bases lay in between. Germline-derived CDR1 and CDR2 are LNHNV and YYDKDF (reference sequence). The CDR3 spans 13 residues. CDR3 residues: CATSIQQGYEQYF. CDR3 DNA sequence: TGTGCCACCAGCATCCAACAGGGATACGAGCAGTACTTC.

This clonotype showed up many times. This chain links TRBV6-6 with TRBJ2-3; no definite D call. Deletions cut 2 bases from V and 5 bases from J, with 5 bases between. The CDR3 is made up of 12 amino acids. Looked up from germline, CDR1 is MNHNY and CDR2 is SVGAGI (reference sequence). The CDR3 DNA is TGTGCCAGCAGTTACATGGGAGATACGCAGTATTTT. Its protein is CASSYMGDTQYF.

This clonotype has at least ten counts. V is TRBV20-1 and J is TRBJ2-7; D may be TRBD2 (5 bases). Germline values: CDR1 DFQATT, CDR2 SNEGSKA (reference sequence). Between the trimmed V and J ends, which lost 0 bases and 2 bases, there was a span of 8 bases. The CDR3 sequence is 13 residues long. The CDR3 nucleotides read TGCAGTGCTAGAGATAGGAGGACCTACGAGCAGTACTTC. Protein sequence: CSARDRRTYEQYF.

The gene calls are TRBV6-2 or TRBV6-3 and TRBJ1-2; perhaps TRBD1 as D (5 bases). The CDR3 extends over 11 amino acids. Germline V gene lookup returns CDR1 MNHEY and CDR2 SVGEGT. Trimming left V 7 bases short and J 8 bases short, with 11 bases between. The CDR3: CASTQGLGYTF. The CDR3, as DNA: TGTGCCAGCACGCAGGGACTAGGCTACACCTTC.

This clonotype has a count of ten or more. This chain uses TRBV10-2 with TRBJ1-5, with D possibly matching TRBD1 (6 bases). The CDR3 totals 14 residues. In germline, CDR1 is WSHSY, CDR2 SAAADI. V was cut by 0 bases and J by 7 bases, with 10 bases left in between. The CDR3 DNA reads TGCGCCAGCAGTGAGTCAGGGGGAGGACAGCCCCAGCATTTT. It is translated as CASSESGGGQPQHF.

This clonotype was detected only a few times. This chain joins TRBV4-1 and TRBJ2-2; no reliable D call. Trimming shortened V by 2 bases and J by 6 bases, and 22 bases separated the two germline ends. CDR3 length: 18 residues. Looked up from germline, CDR1 is MGHRA and CDR2 is YSYEKL. CDR3 nucleotide sequence: TGCGCCAGCAGCCAATTCTCCGACCAATCCCCGAATGCCGGGGAGCTGTTTTTT. Its translation: CASSQFSDQSPNAGELFF.

In its sample, this clonotype was seen a few times. One end of the junction fails to match germline, which may point to a read error. The chain recombines TRBV7-9 with TRBJ2-1; the D gene is possibly TRBD2 (5 bases). The CDR3 is made up of 11 amino acids. Germline lookup yields CDR1 SEHNR and CDR2 FQNEAQ (reference sequence). CDR3 sequence reads: CASSLDSGSHF. The CDR3 coding sequence is TGTGCCAGCAGCCTCGACTCGGGGTCCCACTTC.

This clonotype was seen ten or more times. The chain carries TRBV7-9 and TRBJ2-1, with D hard to call. Trimming cost V 4 bases and J 4 bases, with 11 bases left between them. Germline V gene lookup returns CDR1 SEHNR and CDR2 FQNEAQ (reference sequence). The CDR3 covers 14 residues. CDR3 protein: CASSSDGRYNEQFF. Here the CDR3 DNA reads TGTGCCAGCAGCTCGGACGGTCGATACAATGAGCAGTTCTTC.

The table lists this clonotype with a count of one. CDR3 coding DNA: TGTGCCAGCAGCCCCGACAGGGTAACACAGTACTTC. It yields the protein CASSPDRVTQYF. This sequence joins TRBV12-3 or TRBV12-4 and TRBJ2-5, with 7 positions matching TRBD1. The CDR3 has 12 residues. J gave up 11 bases and V 6 bases, and 9 bases lay outside the gene matches.

In this sample, this clonotype turned up many times. The chain employs TRBV5-1 and TRBJ2-3, with D unresolved. CDR3 length equals 16 residues. With 4 bases removed from V and 0 bases from J, the gap between germline ends came to 15 bases. The germline gives CDR1 SGHRS, CDR2 YFSETQ. CDR3 in DNA: TGCGCCAGCAGCCTCATTGGGGTTCCTAGCACAGATACGCAGTATTTT. Protein product: CASSLIGVPSTDTQYF.

The chain joins TRBV12-3 or TRBV12-4 to TRBJ1-1; 11 bases are shared with TRBD1. There are 14 residues in the CDR3. Trimming took 3 bases from V and 5 from J; bases not matched to a gene: 2. The CDR3 DNA is TGTGCCAGCAGTTTCGGGACAGGGGGTACTGAAGCTTTCTTT. It is translated as CASSFGTGGTEAFF.